This TCR beta chain was sequenced in a study of T cell responses to AZD1222 COVID-19 vaccine. This clone is a singleton in its sample. The target antigen is unknown. Findings and caveats of the study: Breadth and depth of Spike-specific TCRs rose after two AZD1222 doses.

Clones were read by immunoSEQ multiplex PCR, and TCRdb kept only the in-frame ones, dropping some. The sample comprises some 15,000 clones, roughly nine tenths of which are singletons, and about 2.9% rests with the top ten. This sample comprised peripheral blood, obtained 28 days after the second AZD1222 dose. The clonotype originates from an adult who received the AZD1222 COVID-19 vaccine.

The CDR3 DNA reads as TGCGCCAGCAGCTTAAGCGGGATGTCCCACGAGCAGTACTTC. It encodes CASSLSGMSHEQYF. The chain recombines TRBV5-1 with TRBJ2-7; 7 bases are shared with TRBD2. Germline trimming cut 2 bases from V and 5 bases from J; bases unmatched to any gene: 7. Germline V CDR1 and CDR2: SGHRS, YFSETQ. CDR3 length: 14 residues.